Detailed here is one TCR beta chain. The sample originates from a study of shared clonotypes between healthy human individuals. This CDR3 contains 12 residues. CDR1 is SGHRS, CDR2 YFSETQ, per germline. Trimming took off 5 bases at V and 7 bases at J, with 10 bases between the two ends. Each subset's genomic DNA was shared equally among a number of immunoSEQ plates. The method was immunoSEQ multiplex PCR; TCRdb's version includes in-frame clones alone and lacks a portion of them. This repertoire shows roughly 450,000 clones, 79% found once; its top ten account for roughly 13%. This TCR was sampled from a woman aged 35 to 49 in good health. Some clones in this sample may be carry-over from other donors' samples. The source material was PBMCs. The chain combines TRBV5-1 with TRBJ2-1; weak D call: TRBD2 (6 bases). CDR3 loop: CASRGAGNEQFF. The CDR3 DNA is TGCGCCAGCAGAGGGGCGGGGAATGAGCAGTTCTTC.